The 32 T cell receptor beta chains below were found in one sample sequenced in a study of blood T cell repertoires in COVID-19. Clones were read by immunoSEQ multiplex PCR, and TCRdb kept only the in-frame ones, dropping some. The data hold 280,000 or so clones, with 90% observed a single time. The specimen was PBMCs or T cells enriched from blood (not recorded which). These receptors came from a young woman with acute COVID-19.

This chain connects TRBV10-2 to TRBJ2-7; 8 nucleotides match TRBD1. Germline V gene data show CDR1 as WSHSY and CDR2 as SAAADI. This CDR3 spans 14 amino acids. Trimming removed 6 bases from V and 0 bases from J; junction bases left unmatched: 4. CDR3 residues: CASRPGQASYEQYF. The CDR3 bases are TGCGCCAGCAGGCCGGGACAGGCCTCCTACGAGCAGTACTTC.

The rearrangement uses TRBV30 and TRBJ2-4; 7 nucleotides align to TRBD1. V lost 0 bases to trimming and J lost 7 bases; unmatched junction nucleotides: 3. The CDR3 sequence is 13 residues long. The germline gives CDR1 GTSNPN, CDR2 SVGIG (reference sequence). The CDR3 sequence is CAWSVRGGNIQYF. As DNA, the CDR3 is TGTGCCTGGAGTGTTAGAGGGGGCAACATTCAGTACTTC.

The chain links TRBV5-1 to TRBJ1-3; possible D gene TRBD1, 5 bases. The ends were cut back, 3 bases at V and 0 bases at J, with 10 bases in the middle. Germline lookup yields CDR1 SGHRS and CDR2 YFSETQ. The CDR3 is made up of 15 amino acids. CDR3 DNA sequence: TGCGCCAGCAGCTCTCAGCAGGGCTCTGGAAACACCATATATTTT. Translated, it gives CASSSQQGSGNTIYF.

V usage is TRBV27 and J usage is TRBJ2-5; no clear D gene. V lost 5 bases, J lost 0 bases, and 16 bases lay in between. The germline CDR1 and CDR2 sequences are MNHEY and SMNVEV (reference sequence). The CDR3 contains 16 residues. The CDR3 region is CASSKYTGAYQETQYF. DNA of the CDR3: TGTGCCAGCAGTAAATACACCGGAGCGTACCAAGAGACCCAGTACTTC.

CDR3 sequence (DNA): TGCGCCAGCAGCCAAGATGTTGGCAGGGGGCTGTACGAGCAGTACTTC. Residues: CASSQDVGRGLYEQYF. The chain recombines TRBV4-1 with TRBJ2-7, with 8 bases lining up with TRBD1. This CDR3 has 16 amino acids. Germline V gives CDR1 MGHRA, CDR2 YSYEKL. V shed 0 bases, J shed 4 bases, and the junction held 8 bases outside the gene matches.

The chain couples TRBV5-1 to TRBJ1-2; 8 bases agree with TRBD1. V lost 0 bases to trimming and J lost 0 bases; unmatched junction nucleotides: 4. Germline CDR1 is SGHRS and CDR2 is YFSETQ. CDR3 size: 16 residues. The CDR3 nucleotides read TGCGCCAGCAGCTTGGTGGGACAGGCGACTAACTATGGCTACACCTTC. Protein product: CASSLVGQATNYGYTF.

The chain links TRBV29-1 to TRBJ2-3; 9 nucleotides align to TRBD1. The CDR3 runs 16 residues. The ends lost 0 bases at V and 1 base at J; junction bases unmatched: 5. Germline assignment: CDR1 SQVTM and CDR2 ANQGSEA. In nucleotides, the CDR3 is TGCAGCGTTGAAGACCCCTGGACAGGGGGCACAGATACGCAGTATTTT. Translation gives CSVEDPWTGGTDTQYF.

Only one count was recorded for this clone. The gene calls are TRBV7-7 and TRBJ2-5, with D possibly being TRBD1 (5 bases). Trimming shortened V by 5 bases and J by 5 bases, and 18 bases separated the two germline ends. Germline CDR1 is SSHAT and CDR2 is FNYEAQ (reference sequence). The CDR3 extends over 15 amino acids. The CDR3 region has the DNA TGTGCCAGCAGCCAGGGTGGGCTAGTAGGCGAGACCCAGTACTTC. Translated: CASSQGGLVGETQYF. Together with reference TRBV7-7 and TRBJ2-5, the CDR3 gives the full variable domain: GAGVSQSPRYKVTKRGQDVTLRCDPISSHATLYWYQQALGQGPEFLTYFNYEAQPDKSGLPSDRFSAERPEGSISTLTIQRTEQRDSAMYRCASSQGGLVGETQYFGPGTRLLVL.

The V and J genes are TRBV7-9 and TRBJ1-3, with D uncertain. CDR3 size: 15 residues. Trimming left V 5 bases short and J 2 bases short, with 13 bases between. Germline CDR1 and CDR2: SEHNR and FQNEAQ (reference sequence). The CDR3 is CASSLGGSAGNTIYF. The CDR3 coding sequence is TGTGCCAGCAGCCTAGGAGGGTCGGCTGGAAACACCATATATTTT.

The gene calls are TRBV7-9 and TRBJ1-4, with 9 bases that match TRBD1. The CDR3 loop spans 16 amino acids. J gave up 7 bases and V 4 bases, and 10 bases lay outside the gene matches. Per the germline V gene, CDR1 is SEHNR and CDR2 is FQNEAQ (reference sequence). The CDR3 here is CASSSTGGSVSEKLFF. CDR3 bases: TGTGCCAGCAGCTCAACAGGGGGCTCGGTCTCTGAAAAACTGTTTTTT.

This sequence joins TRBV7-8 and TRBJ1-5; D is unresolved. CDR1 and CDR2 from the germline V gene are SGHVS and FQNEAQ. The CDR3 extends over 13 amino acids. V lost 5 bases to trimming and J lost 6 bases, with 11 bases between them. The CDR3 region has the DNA TGTGCCAGCAGCGATGCGGGAAGTCAGCCCCAGCATTTT. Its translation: CASSDAGSQPQHF.

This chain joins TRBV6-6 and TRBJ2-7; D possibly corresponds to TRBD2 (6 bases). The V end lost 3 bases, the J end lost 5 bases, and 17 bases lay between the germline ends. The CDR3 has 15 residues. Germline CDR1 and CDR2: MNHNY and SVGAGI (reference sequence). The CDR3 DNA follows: TGTGCCAGCAGTTATCCGCGACTAGAGAGCGACGAGCAGTACTTC. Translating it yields CASSYPRLESDEQYF.

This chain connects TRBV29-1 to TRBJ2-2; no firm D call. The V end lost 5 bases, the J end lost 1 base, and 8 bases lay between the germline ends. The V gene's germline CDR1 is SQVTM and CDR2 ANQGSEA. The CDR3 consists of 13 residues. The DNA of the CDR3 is TGCAGCGTTAGAACGAGGAACACCGGGGAGCTGTTTTTT. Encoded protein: CSVRTRNTGELFF.

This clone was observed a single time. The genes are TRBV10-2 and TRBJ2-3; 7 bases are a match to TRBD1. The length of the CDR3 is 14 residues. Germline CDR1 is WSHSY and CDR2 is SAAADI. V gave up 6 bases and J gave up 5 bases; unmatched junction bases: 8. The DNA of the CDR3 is TGCGCCAGCAGGGGGACAGTTTGGGTAGATACGCAGTATTTT. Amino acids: CASRGTVWVDTQYF.

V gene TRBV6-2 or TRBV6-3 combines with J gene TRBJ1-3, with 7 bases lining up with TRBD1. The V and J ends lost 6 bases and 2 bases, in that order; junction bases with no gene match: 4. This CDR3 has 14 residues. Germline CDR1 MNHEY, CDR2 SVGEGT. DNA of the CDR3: TGTGCCAGCAGCTCCGGGACAGCTGGAAACACCATATATTTT. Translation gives CASSSGTAGNTIYF.

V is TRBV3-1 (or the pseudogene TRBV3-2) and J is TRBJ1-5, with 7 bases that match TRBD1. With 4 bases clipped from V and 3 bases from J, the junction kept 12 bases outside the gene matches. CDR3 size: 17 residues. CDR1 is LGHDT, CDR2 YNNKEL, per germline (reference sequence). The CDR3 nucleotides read TGTGCCAGCAGCCTTGGCTTCGGGACAGCCTTCAATCAGCCCCAGCATTTT. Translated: CASSLGFGTAFNQPQHF.

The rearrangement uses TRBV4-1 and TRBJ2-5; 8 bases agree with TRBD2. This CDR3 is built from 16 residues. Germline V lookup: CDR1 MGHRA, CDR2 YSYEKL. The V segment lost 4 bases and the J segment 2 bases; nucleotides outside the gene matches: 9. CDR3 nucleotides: TGCGCCAGCAGCCGACTAGCGCCCGACGTACAAGAGACCCAGTACTTC. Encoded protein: CASSRLAPDVQETQYF.

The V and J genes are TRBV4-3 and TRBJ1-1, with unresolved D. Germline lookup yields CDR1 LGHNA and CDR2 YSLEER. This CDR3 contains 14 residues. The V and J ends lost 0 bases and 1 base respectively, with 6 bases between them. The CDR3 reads CASSQDRWNTEAFF. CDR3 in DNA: TGCGCCAGCAGCCAAGATAGATGGAACACTGAAGCTTTCTTT.

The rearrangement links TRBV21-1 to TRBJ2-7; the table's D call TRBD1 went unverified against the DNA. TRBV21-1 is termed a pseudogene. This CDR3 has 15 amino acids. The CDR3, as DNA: TGTGCCAGCAGCAGCACCGGGACACACACCTACGAGCAGTACTTC. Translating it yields CASSSTGTHTYEQYF.

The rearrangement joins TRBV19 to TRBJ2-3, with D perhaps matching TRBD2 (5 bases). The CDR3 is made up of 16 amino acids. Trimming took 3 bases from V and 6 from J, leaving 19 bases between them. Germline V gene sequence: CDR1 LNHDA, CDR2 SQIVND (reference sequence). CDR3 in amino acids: CASSIPLSGGGDTQYF. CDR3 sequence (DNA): TGTGCCAGTAGTATCCCTCTTTCTGGAGGCGGTGATACGCAGTATTTT. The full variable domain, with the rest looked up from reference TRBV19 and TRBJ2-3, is DGGITQSPKYLFRKEGQNVTLSCEQNLNHDAMYWYRQDPGQGLRLIYYSQIVNDFQKGDIAEGYSVSREKKESFPLTVTSAQKNPTAFYLCASSIPLSGGGDTQYFGPGTRLTVL.

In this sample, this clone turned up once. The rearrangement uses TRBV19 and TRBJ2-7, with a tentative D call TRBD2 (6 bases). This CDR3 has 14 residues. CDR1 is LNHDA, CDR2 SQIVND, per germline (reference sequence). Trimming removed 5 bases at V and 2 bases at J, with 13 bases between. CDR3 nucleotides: TGTGCCAGTAGTTATGGTAGCGGAGCCTACGAGCAGTACTTC. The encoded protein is CASSYGSGAYEQYF.

Here the CDR3 DNA reads TGTGCCAGCATCCAGCGGAGACTAGCGTTCGAGACCCAGTACTTC. This gives the protein CASIQRRLAFETQYF. The genes are TRBV28 and TRBJ2-5, with 8 bases identical to TRBD2. J lost 5 bases, V lost 7 bases, and 12 bases had no gene match. The germline V gene encodes CDR1 MDHEN and CDR2 SYDVKM. This CDR3 is 15 amino acids long.

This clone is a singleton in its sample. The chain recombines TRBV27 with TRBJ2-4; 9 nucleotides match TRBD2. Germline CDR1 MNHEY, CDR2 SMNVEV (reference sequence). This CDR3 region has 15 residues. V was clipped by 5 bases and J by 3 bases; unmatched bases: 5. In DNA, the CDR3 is TGTGCCAGCAGTCCGACTAGCGGATTCAAAAACATTCAGTACTTC. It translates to CASSPTSGFKNIQYF.

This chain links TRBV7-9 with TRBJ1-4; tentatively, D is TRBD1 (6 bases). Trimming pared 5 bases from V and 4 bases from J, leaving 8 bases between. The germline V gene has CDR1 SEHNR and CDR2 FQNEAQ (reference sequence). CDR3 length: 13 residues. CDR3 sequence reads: CASSRQVNEKLFF. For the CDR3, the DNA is TGTGCCAGCAGCCGACAGGTTAATGAAAAACTGTTTTTT.

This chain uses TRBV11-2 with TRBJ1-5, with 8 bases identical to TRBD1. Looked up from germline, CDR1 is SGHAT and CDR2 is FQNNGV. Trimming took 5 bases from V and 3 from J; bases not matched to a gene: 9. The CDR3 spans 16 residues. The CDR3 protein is CASSKGIRGPNQPQHF. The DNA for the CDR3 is TGTGCCAGCAGCAAAGGGATCAGGGGGCCCAATCAGCCCCAGCATTTT. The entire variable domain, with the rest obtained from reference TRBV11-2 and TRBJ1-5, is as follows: EAGVAQSPRYKIIEKRQSVAFWCNPISGHATLYWYQQILGQGPKLLIQFQNNGVVDDSQLPKDRFSAERLKGVDSTLKIQPAKLEDSAVYLCASSKGIRGPNQPQHFGDGTRLSIL.

For the CDR3, the DNA is TGTGCCAGCAGCCTGGGGGGGGGTAGCTCCTACGAGCAGTACTTC. Translation: CASSLGGGSSYEQYF. The rearrangement uses TRBV7-8 and TRBJ2-7, with 7 bases matching TRBD2. Germline V gene data show CDR1 as SGHVS and CDR2 as FQNEAQ. CDR3 size: 15 residues. V gave up 5 bases and J gave up 0 bases; unmatched junction bases: 7.

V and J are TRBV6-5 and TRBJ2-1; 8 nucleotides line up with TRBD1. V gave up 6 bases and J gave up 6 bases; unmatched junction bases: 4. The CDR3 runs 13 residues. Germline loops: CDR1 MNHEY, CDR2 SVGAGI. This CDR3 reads CASRGTGLNEQFF. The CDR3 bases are TGTGCCAGCAGGGGGACAGGACTCAATGAGCAGTTCTTC.

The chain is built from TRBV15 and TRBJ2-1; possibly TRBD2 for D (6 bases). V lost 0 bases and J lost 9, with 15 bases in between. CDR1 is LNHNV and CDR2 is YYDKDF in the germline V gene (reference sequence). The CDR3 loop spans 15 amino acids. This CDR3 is CATSRDGIGSVEQFF. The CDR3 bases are TGTGCCACCAGCAGAGATGGCATCGGGAGTGTTGAGCAGTTCTTC. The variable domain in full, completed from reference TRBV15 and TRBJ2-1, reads DAMVIQNPRYQVTQFGKPVTLSCSQTLNHNVMYWYQQKSSQAPKLLFHYYDKDFNNEADTPDNFQSRRPNTSFCFLDIRSPGLGDTAMYLCATSRDGIGSVEQFFGPGTRLTVL.

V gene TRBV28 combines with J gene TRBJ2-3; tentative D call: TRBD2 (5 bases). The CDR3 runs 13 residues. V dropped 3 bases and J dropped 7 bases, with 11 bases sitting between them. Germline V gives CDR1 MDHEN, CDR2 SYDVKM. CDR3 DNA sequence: TGTGCCAGCAGTTTTGTGGGAGAAAATACGCAGTATTTT. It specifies CASSFVGENTQYF.

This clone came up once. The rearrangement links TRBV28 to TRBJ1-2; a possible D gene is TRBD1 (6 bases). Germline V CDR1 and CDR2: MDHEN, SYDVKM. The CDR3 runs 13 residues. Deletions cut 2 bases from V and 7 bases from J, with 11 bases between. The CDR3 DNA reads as TGTGCCAGCAGTTTAGTCAGGGGACGTGGCTACACCTTC. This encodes CASSLVRGRGYTF.

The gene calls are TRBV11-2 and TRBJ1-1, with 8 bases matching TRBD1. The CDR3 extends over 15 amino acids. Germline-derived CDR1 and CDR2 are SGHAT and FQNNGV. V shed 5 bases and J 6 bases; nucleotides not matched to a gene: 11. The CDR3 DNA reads TGTGCCAGCAGCCCAGGACAGGGTTACAGCGCTGAAGCTTTCTTT. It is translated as CASSPGQGYSAEAFF.

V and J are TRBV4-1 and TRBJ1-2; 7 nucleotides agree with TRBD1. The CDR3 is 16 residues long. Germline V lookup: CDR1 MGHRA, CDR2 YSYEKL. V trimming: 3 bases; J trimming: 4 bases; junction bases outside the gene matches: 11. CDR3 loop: CASSHPGQLSPYGYTF. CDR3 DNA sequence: TGCGCCAGCAGCCACCCGGGACAGCTATCCCCCTATGGCTACACCTTC.